This T cell receptor (beta chain) stems from a study of PD-L1 blockade in urothelial cancer. Sequenced by immunoSEQ multiplex PCR; TCRdb stores in-frame clones only, minus some. The sample shows tens of thousands of clones, approximately 86% of them seen only once. The table lists this clone with a few counts. Per the germline V gene, CDR1 is MDHEN and CDR2 is SYDVKM. The CDR3 sequence is 17 residues long. V shed 3 bases and J shed 0 bases, with 15 bases lying between them. The sample here was PBMCs, taken around atezolizumab (anti-PD-L1) treatment. The J gene is TRBJ2-1, the V gene TRBV28; D may be TRBD1 (6 bases). The source of this sequence is a woman between 65 and 79 years old with urothelial cancer. CDR3 region: CASSFSGVSSSYNEQFF. CDR3 coding DNA: TGTGCCAGCAGTTTCTCAGGGGTATCCAGCTCCTACAATGAGCAGTTCTTC.